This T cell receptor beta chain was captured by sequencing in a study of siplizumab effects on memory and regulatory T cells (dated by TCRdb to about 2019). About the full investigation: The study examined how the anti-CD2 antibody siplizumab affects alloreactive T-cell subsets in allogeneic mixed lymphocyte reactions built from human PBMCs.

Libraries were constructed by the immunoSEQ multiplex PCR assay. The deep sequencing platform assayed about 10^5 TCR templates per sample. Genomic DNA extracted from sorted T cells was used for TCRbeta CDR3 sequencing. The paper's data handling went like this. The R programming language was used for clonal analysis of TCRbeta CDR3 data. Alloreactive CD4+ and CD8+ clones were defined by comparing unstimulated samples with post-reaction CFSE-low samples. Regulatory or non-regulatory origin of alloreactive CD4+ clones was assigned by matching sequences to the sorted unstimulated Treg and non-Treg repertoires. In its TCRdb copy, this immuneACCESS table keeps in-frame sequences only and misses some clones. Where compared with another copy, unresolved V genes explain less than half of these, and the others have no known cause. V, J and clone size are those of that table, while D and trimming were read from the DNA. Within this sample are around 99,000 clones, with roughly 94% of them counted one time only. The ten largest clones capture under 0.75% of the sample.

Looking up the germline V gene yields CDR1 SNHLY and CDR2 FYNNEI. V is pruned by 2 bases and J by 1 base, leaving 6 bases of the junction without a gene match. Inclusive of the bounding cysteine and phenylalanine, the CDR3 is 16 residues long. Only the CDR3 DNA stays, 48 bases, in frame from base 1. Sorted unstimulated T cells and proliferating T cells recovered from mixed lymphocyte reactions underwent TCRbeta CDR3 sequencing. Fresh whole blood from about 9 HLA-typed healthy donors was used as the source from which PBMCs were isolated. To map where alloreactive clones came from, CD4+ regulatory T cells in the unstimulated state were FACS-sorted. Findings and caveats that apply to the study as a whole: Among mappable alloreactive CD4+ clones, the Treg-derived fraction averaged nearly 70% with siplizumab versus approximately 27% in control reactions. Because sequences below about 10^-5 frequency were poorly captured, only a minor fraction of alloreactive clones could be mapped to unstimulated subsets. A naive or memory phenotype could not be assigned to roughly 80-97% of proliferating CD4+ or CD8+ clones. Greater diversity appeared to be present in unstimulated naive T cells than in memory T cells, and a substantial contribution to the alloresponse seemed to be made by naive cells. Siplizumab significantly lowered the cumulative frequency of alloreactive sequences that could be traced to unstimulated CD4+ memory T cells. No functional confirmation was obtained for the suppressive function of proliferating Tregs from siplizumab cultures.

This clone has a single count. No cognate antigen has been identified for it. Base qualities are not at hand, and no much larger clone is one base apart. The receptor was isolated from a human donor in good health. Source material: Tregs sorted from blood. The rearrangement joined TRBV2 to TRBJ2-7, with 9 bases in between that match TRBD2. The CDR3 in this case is CASSEPAGGLSYEQYF. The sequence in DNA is TGTGCCAGCAGTGAACCAGCGGGGGGCCTATCCTACGAGCAGTACTTC.